The present entry profiles one T cell receptor (beta chain) with its context. The antigen is not known. Original processing methods: A classifier of distant metastasis in papillary thyroid cancer was built from CDR3 differences (across clinicopathological groups). MiXCR reprocessed the PCR reads for TCRdb. The V and J calls were determined by TCRdb, not by the authors. The sample holds roughly 32,000 clones, about 20% seen once. The entry originates in a study of metastatic and nonmetastatic thyroid tumors. On the study more broadly: The comparison covered peripheral blood and tumor or nodule tissue in malignant and benign thyroid patients.

The germline CDR1 and CDR2 sequences are SGHAT and FQDESV (reference sequence). This CDR3 has 15 amino acids. Trimming at V came to 5 bases and at J to 8 bases, leaving 7 bases not matched to a gene. No patient had received any treatment before thyroid surgery. The study, taken as a whole, reports: It was reportedly found that TCR beta diversity was significantly higher in malignant thyroid tumors than in benign nodules, a difference seen in both blood and tumor samples.

The chain has TRBV11-1 and TRBJ2-1, with 12 nucleotides matching TRBD1. What was sequenced was blood. The receptor's source is a female donor with papillary thyroid cancer or a benign thyroid nodule (not recorded which). Some clones in this sample may be carry-over from other donors' samples. The CDR3 loop is CASSHYGTGGHEQFF. The CDR3 DNA is TGTGCCAGCAGCCACTACGGGACAGGGGGCCATGAGCAGTTCTTC.